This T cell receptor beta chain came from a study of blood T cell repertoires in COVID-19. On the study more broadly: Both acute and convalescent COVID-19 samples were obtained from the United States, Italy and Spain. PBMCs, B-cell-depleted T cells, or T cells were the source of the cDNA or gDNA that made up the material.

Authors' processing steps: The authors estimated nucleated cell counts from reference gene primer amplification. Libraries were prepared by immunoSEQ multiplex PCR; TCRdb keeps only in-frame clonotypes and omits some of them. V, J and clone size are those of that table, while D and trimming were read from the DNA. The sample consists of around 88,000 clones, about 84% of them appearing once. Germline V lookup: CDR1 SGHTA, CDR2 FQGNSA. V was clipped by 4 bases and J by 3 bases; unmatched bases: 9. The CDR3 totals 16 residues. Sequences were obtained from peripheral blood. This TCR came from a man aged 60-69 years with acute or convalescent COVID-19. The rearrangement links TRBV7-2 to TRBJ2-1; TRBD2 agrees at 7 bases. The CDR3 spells CASSWGFSGGYNEQFF. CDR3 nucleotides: TGTGCCAGCAGCTGGGGGTTTTCGGGGGGCTACAATGAGCAGTTCTTC.